The present TCR beta chain was sequenced within a study of shared clonotypes between healthy human individuals (dated by TCRdb to about 2020). In terms of the full investigation: Two women and three men aged 18 to 49 years were included in the cohort. Blood TCR repertoires of five healthy adults were deeply sequenced to estimate repertoire size and the extent of clonotype sharing between individuals. For each donor, CD4 naive and CD4 memory were each run on three plates, CD8 naive on two plates, and CD8 memory on one plate. Per donor, leukapheresis produced somewhere between about 0.94 and 8.9 billion PBMCs. To increase sequencing depth and limit assay-specific biases, different laboratories used diverse techniques to prepare libraries and sequence TCR repertoires.

Details on this clone: There is no known antigen for this receptor. The junction departs from the called germline gene at one end, perhaps through a read error.

The cysteine opens and the phenylalanine closes a CDR3 of 16 amino acids. Only the CDR3 part of the read is kept: 48 bases, read in frame from the first base. The germline V gene encodes CDR1 GTSNPN and CDR2 SVGIG (reference sequence). Overall results and qualifications from the work: Naive subsets generally had larger estimated clonotype richness than memory subsets did. Even with the large sequencing depth, rarefaction of the sorted-subset datasets indicated that sequencing was incomplete. The genetic and exposure-history diversity represented was limited by the small number of donors. Sampling was limited to blood, and TCR repertoires in tissue likely differ from TCR repertoires in blood. Based on pairwise subsampling, the degree of clonotype sharing among donors was expected to be affected by sequencing depth. When four donors were compared, the shared fraction of clonotypes was roughly 5% for naive CD4, about 4% for naive CD8, roughly 2.3% for memory CD4, and 0.4% for memory CD8. Compared with non-shared clonotypes, the clonotypes found in all four sorted-subset donors had higher generation probabilities.

Donors were healthy HIV-negative adults with no recently reported acute infections or vaccinations. Only Caucasian adults living in Nashville, Tennessee, USA were represented among the donors. CD4+ T cells were enriched by magnetic negative selection; naive cells were then positively selected on CD45RA, and the negative fraction formed the memory subset. Blood was collected by leukapheresis, and PBMCs were isolated by Ficoll-Histopaque density gradient centrifugation and then cryopreserved in liquid nitrogen vapor phase. Purity and quantity of every magnetically sorted T cell population were checked by analytical flow cytometry. Each sorted fraction had its genomic DNA isolated and then quantified by UV absorbance on a Nanodrop 2000c. Using the deep immunoSEQ assay, multiplex PCR amplified TCR CDR3 regions from genomic DNA. Extracted genomic DNA from each cell subset was distributed evenly across all wells of several immunoSEQ 96-well plates, and each plate was treated as a replicate. For sorted subsets, each replicate PCR was loaded with around 220 ng genomic DNA, equivalent to 30,000 to 35,000 T cell genomes. The purified libraries were quantified using a Qubit 3.0 fluorometer, sized with a Bioanalyzer 2100, and then quantified again using the KAPA Library Quantification kit. Every immunoSEQ 96-well plate was sequenced on a dedicated single-read 150-cycle Illumina NextSeq 550 flow cell. Processing in the source paper ran as follows. Because the immunoSEQ output included only junctional sequences and no quality scores, the filtering could not be the same as the filtering used for full-length reads. Sequences were annotated with PyIR, a Python wrapper for IgBLAST v1.9, using IMGT germline references to assign V/J genes and CDR3. Reads were filtered out if the reads had weak V/J assignments (E-value above 1e-6), no CDR3, stop codons, out-of-frame junctions, or ambiguous translated residues. A V3J clonotype was defined by an identical inferred V gene, J gene, and CDR3 amino acid sequence. Percentage overlap between repertoires was calculated by dividing the number of shared unique clonotypes by the size of the smaller repertoire. RTK rarefaction, the Chao1 estimator, and Recon v2.1 estimates of unobserved clonotypes were used to assess repertoire richness. Generation probabilities for all TCRbeta clonotypes obtained by the gDNA method from several donors were computed using OLGA. TCRdb holds this immuneACCESS table with in-frame rearrangements only. Some clones are missing; in checked studies, unresolved V genes explain under half, and the rest has no known cause. The DNA was the basis for D and trimming; V, J and clone size are from that table. The sample table shows around 1,100,000 clones, and about 72% are seen once. The ten largest clonotypes hold 0.7% to 0.95% of the sample.

This receptor was obtained from a man between 18 and 29 years old in good health. Some clones in this sample may be carry-over from other donors' samples. Sequenced input: memory CD4+ T cells from PBMCs. Interpreted using the paper, the cell subset or site label stands for: CD45RA-negative fraction. The sequence joins TRBV30 to TRBJ2-5, with 11 bases aligning to TRBD2. The J call is in doubt because the DNA end fits TRBJ2-7 better. The CDR3 protein is CAWSLLAGGPSNEQYF. The DNA sequence follows: TGTGCCTGGAGTCTTTTAGCGGGAGGGCCCTCCAACGAGCAGTACTTC.